This TCR beta chain was identified in a study of shared clonotypes between healthy human individuals. This CDR3 is built from 12 residues. Deletions cut 4 bases from V and 11 bases from J, with 14 bases between. Looked up from germline, CDR1 is SGDLS and CDR2 is YYNGEE. Naivety among CD8 cells was defined by CD45RO negativity and positive CCR7 selection, thereby excluding terminally differentiated effector memory CD45RA+ cells. Original processing methods: In the immunoSEQ data, sequences were junction-only and lacked quality scores, so filtering differed. Here immunoSEQ multiplex PCR was the method, and the copy in TCRdb shows in-frame clones only, minus some. That table furnishes V, J and clone size, whereas the DNA furnished D and trimming. This repertoire shows roughly 2 million clones, approximately 95% found once; its top ten account for approximately 1.2%.

The clonotype comes from a young man in good health. The sample consisted of naive CD8+ T cells sorted from blood. The V gene is TRBV9, the J gene TRBJ2-3; D possibly corresponds to TRBD2 (5 bases). CDR3 sequence reads: CASSNGLAEQYF. Here the CDR3 DNA reads TGTGCCAGCAGCAATGGGCTAGCCGAGCAGTATTTT.